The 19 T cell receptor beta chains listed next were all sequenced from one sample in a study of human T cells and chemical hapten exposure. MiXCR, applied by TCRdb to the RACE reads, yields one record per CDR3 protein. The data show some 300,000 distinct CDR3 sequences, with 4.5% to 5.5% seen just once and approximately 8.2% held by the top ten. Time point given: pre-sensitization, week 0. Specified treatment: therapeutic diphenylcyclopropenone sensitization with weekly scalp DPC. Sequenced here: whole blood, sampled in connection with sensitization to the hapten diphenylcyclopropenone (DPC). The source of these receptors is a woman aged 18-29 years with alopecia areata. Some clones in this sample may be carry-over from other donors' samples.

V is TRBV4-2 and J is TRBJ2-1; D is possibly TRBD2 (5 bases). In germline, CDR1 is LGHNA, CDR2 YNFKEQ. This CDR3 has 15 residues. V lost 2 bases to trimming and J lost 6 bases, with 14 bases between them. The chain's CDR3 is CASSQFDEGSNEQFF. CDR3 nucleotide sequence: TGTGCCAGCAGCCAATTCGACGAGGGATCCAATGAGCAGTTCTTC.

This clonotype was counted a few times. The CDR3 DNA follows: TGTGCCACTAACCAGGGGAAGGTAGGCACTGAAGCTTTCTTT. It yields the protein CATNQGKVGTEAFF. The chain has TRBV2 and TRBJ1-1; possible D gene TRBD1, 6 bases. V lost 10 bases to trimming and J lost 4 bases, with 19 bases between them. This CDR3 is 14 amino acids long. Germline lookup yields CDR1 SNHLY and CDR2 FYNNEI.

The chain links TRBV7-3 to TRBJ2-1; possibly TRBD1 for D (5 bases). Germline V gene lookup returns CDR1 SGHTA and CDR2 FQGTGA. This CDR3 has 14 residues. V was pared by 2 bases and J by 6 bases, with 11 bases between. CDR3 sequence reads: CASSLDAGFNEQFF. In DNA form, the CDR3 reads TGTGCCAGCAGCTTAGATGCAGGGTTCAATGAGCAGTTCTTC.

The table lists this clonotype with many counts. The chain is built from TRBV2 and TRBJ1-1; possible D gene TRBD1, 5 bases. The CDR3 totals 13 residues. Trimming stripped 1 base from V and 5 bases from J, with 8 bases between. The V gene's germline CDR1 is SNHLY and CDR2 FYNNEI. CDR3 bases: TGTGCCAGCAGTGAAGTGGAGGGGACTGAAGCTTTCTTT. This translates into CASSEVEGTEAFF.

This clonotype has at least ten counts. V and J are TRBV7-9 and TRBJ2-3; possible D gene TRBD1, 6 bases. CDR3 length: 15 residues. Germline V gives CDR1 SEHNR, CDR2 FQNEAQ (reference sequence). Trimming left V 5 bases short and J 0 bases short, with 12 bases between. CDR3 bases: TGTGCCAGCAGCGTACAGGGCTCTAGCACAGATACGCAGTATTTT. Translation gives CASSVQGSSTDTQYF.

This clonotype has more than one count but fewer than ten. The CDR3 reads CATGGESTDTQYF. As DNA, the CDR3 is TGTGCCACCGGAGGGGAAAGCACAGATACGCAGTATTTT. The gene calls are TRBV24-1 and TRBJ2-3; a weak D match, TRBD2 (6 bases). Germline CDR1 KGHDR, CDR2 SFDVKD. The CDR3 is 13 amino acids. The V end was cut by 9 bases, the J end by 0 bases, with 9 bases between.

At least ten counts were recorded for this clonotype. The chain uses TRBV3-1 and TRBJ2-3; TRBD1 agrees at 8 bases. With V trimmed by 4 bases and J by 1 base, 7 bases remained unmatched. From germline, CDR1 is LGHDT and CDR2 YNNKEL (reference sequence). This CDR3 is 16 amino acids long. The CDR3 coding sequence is TGTGCCAGCAGCCCGGGGACAGGCAGGGGCACAGATACGCAGTATTTT. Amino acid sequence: CASSPGTGRGTDTQYF.

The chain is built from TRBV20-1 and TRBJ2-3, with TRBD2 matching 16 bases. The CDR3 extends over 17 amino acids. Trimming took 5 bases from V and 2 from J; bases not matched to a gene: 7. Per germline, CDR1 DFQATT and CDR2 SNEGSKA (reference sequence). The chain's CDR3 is CSASRGLAGGHTDTQYF. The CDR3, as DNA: TGCAGTGCTTCCCGGGGACTAGCGGGGGGGCACACAGATACGCAGTATTTT.

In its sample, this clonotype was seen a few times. CDR3 protein: CASSQEIAVDTQYF. The CDR3 nucleotides are TGTGCCAGCAGCCAAGAAATAGCAGTGGATACGCAGTATTTT. The V call is TRBV7-9, the J call TRBJ2-3; no definite D call. The V gene's germline CDR1 is SEHNR and CDR2 FQNEAQ (reference sequence). V was pared by 5 bases and J by 6 bases, with 15 bases between. CDR3 length: 14 residues.

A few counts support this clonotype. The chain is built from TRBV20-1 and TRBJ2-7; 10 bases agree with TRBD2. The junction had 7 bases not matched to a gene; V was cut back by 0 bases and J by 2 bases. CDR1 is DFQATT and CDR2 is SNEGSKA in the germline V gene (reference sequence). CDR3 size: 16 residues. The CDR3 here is CSARDELAGVTYEQYF. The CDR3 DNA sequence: TGCAGTGCTAGAGATGAGCTAGCGGGGGTCACCTACGAGCAGTACTTC.

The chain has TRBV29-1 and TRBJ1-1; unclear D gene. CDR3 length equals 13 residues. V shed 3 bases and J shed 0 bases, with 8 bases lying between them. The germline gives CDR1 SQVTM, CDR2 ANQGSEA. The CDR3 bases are TGCAGCGTTGAGCGGCGGCTGAACACTGAAGCTTTCTTT. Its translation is CSVERRLNTEAFF.

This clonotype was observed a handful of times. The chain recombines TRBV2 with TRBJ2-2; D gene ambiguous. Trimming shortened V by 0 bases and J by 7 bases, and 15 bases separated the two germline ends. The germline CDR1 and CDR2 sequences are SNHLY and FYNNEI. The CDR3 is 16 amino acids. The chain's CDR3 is CASSEALGSIVGELFF. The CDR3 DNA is TGTGCCAGCAGTGAAGCGCTAGGCTCCATCGTCGGGGAGCTGTTTTTT. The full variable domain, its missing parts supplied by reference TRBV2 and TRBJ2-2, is EPEVTQTPSHQVTQMGQEVILRCVPISNHLYFYWYRQILGQKVEFLVSFYNNEISEKSEIFDDQFSVERPDGSNFTLKIRSTKLEDSAMYFCASSEALGSIVGELFFGEGSRLTVL.

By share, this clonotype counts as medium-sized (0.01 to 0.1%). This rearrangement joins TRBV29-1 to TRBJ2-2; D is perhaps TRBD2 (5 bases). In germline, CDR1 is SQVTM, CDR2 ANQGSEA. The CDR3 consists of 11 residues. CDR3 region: CSAGRAGELFF. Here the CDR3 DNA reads TGCAGTGCGGGTCGGGCCGGGGAGCTGTTTTTT.

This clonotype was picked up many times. The CDR3: CASSGAGSVLNTEAFF. In DNA form, the CDR3 reads TGTGCCAGCAGTGGAGCAGGGTCAGTTTTGAACACTGAAGCTTTCTTT. The rearrangement joins TRBV12-3 or TRBV12-4 to TRBJ1-1, with D perhaps matching TRBD1 (5 bases). The CDR3 length is 16 residues. Trimming stripped 5 bases from V and 0 bases from J, with 16 bases between.

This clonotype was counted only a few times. CDR3 bases: TGTGCCACCAGGGGAGCGGGGGTCACAGATACGCAGTATTTT. Translation gives CATRGAGVTDTQYF. This chain joins TRBV15 and TRBJ2-3; 8 bases align to TRBD2. There are 14 residues in the CDR3. Trimming at V came to 6 bases and at J to 2 bases, leaving 4 bases not matched to a gene. The germline gives CDR1 LNHNV, CDR2 YYDKDF (reference sequence).

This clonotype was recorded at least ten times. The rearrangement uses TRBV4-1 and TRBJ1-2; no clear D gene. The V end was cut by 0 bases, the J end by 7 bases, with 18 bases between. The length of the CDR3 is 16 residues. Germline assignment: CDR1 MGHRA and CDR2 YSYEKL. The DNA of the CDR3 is TGCGCCAGCAGCCAAGATCCTGGCGTTACGCCCTCTGGCTACACCTTC. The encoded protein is CASSQDPGVTPSGYTF.

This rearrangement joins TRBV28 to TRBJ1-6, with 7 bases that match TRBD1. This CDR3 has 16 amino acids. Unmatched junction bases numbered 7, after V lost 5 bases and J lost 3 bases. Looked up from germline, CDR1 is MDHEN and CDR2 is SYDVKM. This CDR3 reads CASSPQTGYYNSPLHF. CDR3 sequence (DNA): TGTGCCAGCAGTCCTCAGACAGGGTACTATAATTCACCCCTCCACTTT.

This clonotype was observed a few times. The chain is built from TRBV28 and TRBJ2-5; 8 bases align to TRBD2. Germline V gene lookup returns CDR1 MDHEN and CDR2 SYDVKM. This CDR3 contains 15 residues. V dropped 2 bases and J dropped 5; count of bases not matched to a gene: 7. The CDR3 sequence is CASSLPGGPSETQYF. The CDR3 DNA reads TGTGCCAGCAGTTTACCGGGGGGGCCAAGTGAGACCCAGTACTTC.

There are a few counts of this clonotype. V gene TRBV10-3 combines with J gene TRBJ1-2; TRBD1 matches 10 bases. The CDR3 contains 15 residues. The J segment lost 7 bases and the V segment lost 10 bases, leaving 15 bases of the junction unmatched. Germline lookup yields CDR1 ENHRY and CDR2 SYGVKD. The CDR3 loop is CASKGTGDKSFGYTF. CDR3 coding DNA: TGTGCCAGTAAAGGGACAGGGGATAAATCGTTTGGCTACACCTTC.